The 25 T cell receptor beta chains in this list originate from one sample, sequenced in a study of T cell changes during pregnancy in multiple sclerosis. The method was immunoSEQ multiplex PCR; TCRdb's version includes in-frame clones alone and lacks a portion of them. This table has tens of thousands of clones, roughly nine tenths appearing once. This sample comprised CD8+ T cells from peripheral blood mononuclear cells, obtained before pregnancy. These receptors were taken from a female donor with multiple sclerosis, enrolled in a pregnancy study.

This clone is a singleton in its sample. The chain is built from TRBV5-1 and TRBJ2-7; 7 bases are shared with TRBD1. The J segment lost 2 bases and the V segment lost 0 bases, leaving 8 bases of the junction unmatched. The CDR3 runs 16 residues. Germline loops: CDR1 SGHRS, CDR2 YFSETQ. Here the CDR3 DNA reads TGCGCCAGCAGCTTGGCTCAGGACAGGTGGACCTACGAGCAGTACTTC. This codes for CASSLAQDRWTYEQYF.

The gene calls are TRBV21-1 and TRBJ1-4; TRBD1, the table's D call, lacks a check against the DNA. TRBV21-1 is described as a pseudogene. CDR3 length: 15 amino acids. The CDR3 DNA is TGTGCCAGCAGCAACTACAGGGGATATAATGAAAAACTGTTTTTT. This translates into CASSNYRGYNEKLFF.

The CDR3 sequence: CASRPTSGVMDTQYF. The DNA for the CDR3 is TGTGCCAGCAGACCCACTAGCGGGGTGATGGATACGCAGTATTTT. The V and J genes are TRBV7-2 and TRBJ2-3, with TRBD2 identical over 10 bases. With 6 bases clipped from V and 6 bases from J, the junction kept 9 bases outside the gene matches. The CDR3 has 15 residues. Germline V gene data show CDR1 as SGHTA and CDR2 as FQGNSA.

V is TRBV19 and J is TRBJ2-7, with 10 bases lining up with TRBD1. This CDR3 is built from 14 residues. J was trimmed by 2 bases and V by 6 bases; bases with no gene match: 4. Per germline, CDR1 LNHDA and CDR2 SQIVND (reference sequence). CDR3 protein: CASSAGTGAYEQYF. CDR3 sequence (DNA): TGTGCCAGTAGCGCCGGGACAGGGGCCTACGAGCAGTACTTC.

Relative to its sample, this clone is medium-sized (0.01 to 0.1%). The same CDR3 arises from other DNA sequences in this sample as well. This chain uses TRBV9 with TRBJ1-1; D ambiguous. CDR3 length: 14 amino acids. Germline values: CDR1 SGDLS, CDR2 YYNGEE. With 0 bases removed from V and 4 bases from J, the gap between germline ends came to 10 bases. CDR3 sequence: CASSVEGSGTEAFF. DNA for the CDR3: TGTGCCAGCAGCGTAGAGGGAAGCGGCACTGAAGCTTTCTTT.

The rearrangement joins TRBV19 to TRBJ2-1, with 7 bases that match TRBD1. Germline values: CDR1 LNHDA, CDR2 SQIVND (reference sequence). V shed 5 bases, J shed 5 bases, and the junction held 0 bases outside the gene matches. The CDR3 is 12 amino acids. The chain's CDR3 is CASSQGDNEQFF. In nucleotides, the CDR3 is TGTGCCAGTAGTCAGGGGGACAATGAGCAGTTCTTC.

The chain carries TRBV5-6 and TRBJ1-1, with D uncertain. V lost 0 bases, J lost 8 bases, and 8 bases lay in between. Germline V CDR1 and CDR2: SGHDT, YYEEEE. The CDR3 consists of 12 residues. The CDR3 DNA reads as TGTGCCAGCAGCTTGGCCCTCGCGGAAGCTTTCTTT. Translated, it gives CASSLALAEAFF.

This clone was observed a few times. The chain combines TRBV25-1 with TRBJ2-2; D might be TRBD2 (6 bases). The germline CDR1 and CDR2 sequences are MGHDK and SYGVNS. V lost 3 bases and J 3 bases, leaving 11 bases between the germline ends. This CDR3 spans 15 amino acids. CDR3 amino acids: CASSDGGIDTGELFF. CDR3 coding DNA: TGTGCCAGCAGTGACGGGGGAATAGACACCGGGGAGCTGTTTTTT.

The gene calls are TRBV19 and TRBJ2-3; 7 nucleotides match TRBD2. Germline assignment: CDR1 LNHDA and CDR2 SQIVND (reference sequence). Losses at the gene ends were 1 base for V and 2 bases for J; bases not matched to a gene: 9. There are 17 residues in the CDR3. CDR3 in DNA: TGTGCCAGTAGTATAGTCCGGGACTACCTTTTCACAGATACGCAGTATTTT. Its protein product is CASSIVRDYLFTDTQYF.

This clone came up once. The V gene is TRBV7-9, the J gene TRBJ2-7; tentatively, D is TRBD1 (5 bases). This CDR3 region has 12 residues. Trimming removed 1 base from V and 5 bases from J, with 6 bases in between. Germline assignment: CDR1 SEHNR and CDR2 FQNEAQ (reference sequence). The DNA of the CDR3 is TGTGCCAGCAGCTTAGTAGGGGACGAGCAGTACTTC. Translation: CASSLVGDEQYF.

The rearrangement joins TRBV29-1 to TRBJ2-7; D is perhaps TRBD1 (6 bases). The V and J ends lost 0 bases and 3 bases respectively, with 15 bases between them. Germline-derived CDR1 and CDR2 are SQVTM and ANQGSEA. The CDR3 is 15 residues long. The CDR3 reads CSVEDGQSVSYEQYF. CDR3 DNA sequence: TGCAGCGTTGAAGATGGACAGTCGGTGAGCTACGAGCAGTACTTC.

The chain recombines TRBV27 with TRBJ2-5, with 12 positions matching TRBD2. The germline V gene encodes CDR1 MNHEY and CDR2 SMNVEV (reference sequence). This CDR3 spans 14 amino acids. Losses at the gene ends were 4 bases for V and 5 bases for J; bases not matched to a gene: 2. Written as DNA, the CDR3 is TGTGCCAGCAGTTGGACTAGCGGGGCGGAGACCCAGTACTTC. The encoded protein is CASSWTSGAETQYF.

This sequence joins TRBV2 and TRBJ2-7, with 15 bases aligning to TRBD2. This CDR3 contains 18 residues. The V segment lost 4 bases and the J segment 2 bases; nucleotides outside the gene matches: 9. Germline lookup yields CDR1 SNHLY and CDR2 FYNNEI. The DNA of the CDR3 is TGTGCCAGCAGTGGTCCCGGGACTAGCGGGGGGAACACCTACGAGCAGTACTTC. Amino acids: CASSGPGTSGGNTYEQYF.

The chain recombines TRBV29-1 with TRBJ2-7; 7 bases are a match to TRBD1. The germline V gene encodes CDR1 SQVTM and CDR2 ANQGSEA. With V trimmed by 7 bases and J by 2 bases, 8 bases remained unmatched. The CDR3 runs 13 residues. CDR3 in amino acids: CSAGTAFPYEQYF. The CDR3 region has the DNA TGCAGCGCAGGGACAGCATTCCCCTACGAGCAGTACTTC.

The genes are TRBV4-1 and TRBJ2-1; D may be TRBD1 (6 bases). This CDR3 region has 14 residues. Per the germline V gene, CDR1 is MGHRA and CDR2 is YSYEKL. Trimming stripped 3 bases from V and 8 bases from J, with 14 bases between. CDR3 sequence (DNA): TGCGCCAGCAGCCAGGGGGACAACTCCGATGAGCAGTTCTTC. Protein: CASSQGDNSDEQFF.

This clone was counted once. V usage is TRBV6-6 and J usage is TRBJ2-1; 8 bases align to TRBD2. V trimming: 7 bases; J trimming: 0 bases; junction bases outside the gene matches: 5. Germline loops: CDR1 MNHNY, CDR2 SVGAGI (reference sequence). This CDR3 is 15 amino acids long. The CDR3 spells CASIRGGPSYNEQFF. The CDR3 region has the DNA TGTGCCAGCATACGGGGGGGCCCCTCCTACAATGAGCAGTTCTTC.

V usage is TRBV15 and J usage is TRBJ2-7; 7 bases align to TRBD1. V lost 3 bases and J lost 3; bases outside the gene matches: 8. CDR1 LNHNV and CDR2 YYDKDF come from the germline V gene (reference sequence). This CDR3 spans 15 amino acids. The CDR3 DNA reads as TGTGCCACCAGCAGGCAGGGGGAATCGCTCTACGAGCAGTACTTC. Amino acids: CATSRQGESLYEQYF.

The chain employs TRBV7-2 and TRBJ1-5, with 8 nucleotides matching TRBD1. Germline trimming cut 5 bases from V and 2 bases from J; bases unmatched to any gene: 2. The CDR3 contains 14 residues. Germline values: CDR1 SGHTA, CDR2 FQGNSA. This CDR3 is CASSPQGGNQPQHF. The DNA for the CDR3 is TGTGCCAGCAGCCCACAGGGGGGCAATCAGCCCCAGCATTTT.

The V and J genes are TRBV6-1 and TRBJ2-7, with 7 positions matching TRBD1. The ends lost 2 bases at V and 2 bases at J; junction bases unmatched: 0. Per germline, CDR1 MNHNS and CDR2 SASEGT. The CDR3 covers 13 residues. The CDR3 DNA is TGTGCCAGCAGTGAAACAGGGGCCTACGAGCAGTACTTC. Amino acids: CASSETGAYEQYF.

This chain connects TRBV11-2 to TRBJ2-1; D is unclear. V gave up 7 bases and J gave up 4 bases, with 17 bases separating them. The CDR3 runs to 15 residues. CDR1 and CDR2 (germline): SGHAT, FQNNGV. The CDR3 sequence is CASIDPTGVYNEQFF. Written as DNA, the CDR3 is TGTGCCAGCATCGATCCGACTGGCGTGTACAATGAGCAGTTCTTC.

CDR3 region: CASTKGGSNQPQHF. DNA for the CDR3: TGTGCCAGTACGAAGGGAGGTAGCAATCAGCCCCAGCATTTT. The V call is TRBV19, the J call TRBJ1-5; D is uncertain. Germline CDR1 and CDR2: LNHDA and SQIVND (reference sequence). Trimming removed 7 bases from V and 0 bases from J, with 10 bases in between. This CDR3 has 14 residues.

J is TRBJ2-5 and V is TRBV4-2; 7 nucleotides agree with TRBD1. V shed 3 bases and J 4 bases; nucleotides not matched to a gene: 2. Germline V gives CDR1 LGHNA, CDR2 YNFKEQ. This CDR3 is 13 amino acids long. CDR3 protein: CASSQGQRETQYF. In DNA form, the CDR3 reads TGTGCCAGCAGCCAGGGACAGAGAGAGACCCAGTACTTC.

This chain joins TRBV4-1 and TRBJ1-2, with TRBD1 identical over 8 bases. This CDR3 has 19 amino acids. V lost 4 bases and J lost 5; bases outside the gene matches: 21. Germline loops: CDR1 MGHRA, CDR2 YSYEKL. CDR3 protein: CASSRDRQGRGPGRYGYTF. CDR3 DNA: TGCGCCAGCAGCCGGGACAGACAGGGGAGGGGACCAGGGAGGTATGGCTACACCTTC.

The chain links TRBV19 to TRBJ1-2, with a weak D call TRBD1 (5 bases). This CDR3 contains 13 residues. Trimming pared 3 bases from V and 3 bases from J, leaving 8 bases between. Germline CDR1 LNHDA, CDR2 SQIVND (reference sequence). The CDR3 is CASSMGGDYGYTF. The CDR3 DNA is TGTGCCAGTAGTATGGGGGGAGACTATGGCTACACCTTC.

The V and J genes are TRBV13 and TRBJ2-5, with 8 bases lining up with TRBD1. V was clipped by 5 bases and J by 1 base; unmatched bases: 12. Germline CDR1 and CDR2: PRHDT and FYEKMQ (reference sequence). There are 17 residues in the CDR3. The chain's CDR3 is CASSPWWSGQGQETQYF. Written as DNA, the CDR3 is TGTGCCAGCAGCCCCTGGTGGTCCGGACAGGGCCAAGAGACCCAGTACTTC.